The 23 T cell receptor beta chains reported below all come from one sample, sequenced in a study of cytomegalovirus exposure and HLA in healthy donors. Using immunoSEQ multiplex PCR, the repertoire was profiled, and TCRdb retains in-frame clones only, with some absent. This sample has some 140,000 clones; roughly 89% occur once, and the top ten carry approximately 10%. The specimen sequenced was PBMCs. The receptors were sampled from a woman between 18 and 30 years old in good health and CMV-seropositive.

The rearrangement links TRBV6-5 to TRBJ1-6; 9 bases agree with TRBD1. V was pared by 6 bases and J by 7 bases, with 4 bases of the junction left unmatched. Germline-derived CDR1 and CDR2 are MNHEY and SVGAGI. The CDR3 runs to 14 residues. For the CDR3, the DNA is TGTGCCAGCAGCCCCGGGACAGGGAATTCACCCCTCCACTTT. It yields the protein CASSPGTGNSPLHF.

The genes are TRBV25-1 and TRBJ2-1; TRBD2 might be the D (7 bases). CDR1 is MGHDK and CDR2 is SYGVNS in the germline V gene. The V end lost 1 base, the J end lost 8 bases, and 15 bases lay between the germline ends. This CDR3 is built from 15 residues. The CDR3 DNA is TGTGCCAGCAGTGAATTGGGGGGGCCCCTCTATGAGCAGTTCTTC. Protein sequence: CASSELGGPLYEQFF.

The rearrangement links TRBV6-5 to TRBJ2-7, with 10 bases matching TRBD1. V was pared by 2 bases and J by 4 bases, with 5 bases of the junction left unmatched. The CDR3 length is 15 residues. Germline CDR1 is MNHEY and CDR2 is SVGAGI. In DNA, the CDR3 is TGTGCCAGCAGTTACACCGACAGGGGGCTATACGAGCAGTACTTC. The encoded protein is CASSYTDRGLYEQYF.

J is TRBJ1-4 and V is TRBV7-2; 7 bases line up with TRBD1. Germline-derived CDR1 and CDR2 are SGHTA and FQGNSA. V lost 3 bases to trimming and J lost 7 bases; unmatched junction nucleotides: 5. The CDR3 has 14 amino acids. CDR3 sequence (DNA): TGTGCCAGCAGCTTGAGACAGGGTGGTGAAAAACTGTTTTTT. Translating it yields CASSLRQGGEKLFF.

The chain links TRBV7-6 to TRBJ1-6; D is possibly TRBD1 (6 bases). Trimming stripped 2 bases from V and 9 bases from J, with 14 bases between. CDR3 length equals 15 residues. Looked up from germline, CDR1 is SGHVS and CDR2 is FNYEAQ. CDR3 residues: CASSLQTGGGSPLHF. The CDR3 DNA reads TGTGCCAGCAGCTTACAAACGGGAGGGGGTTCACCCCTCCACTTT. The full variable domain, in which reference TRBV7-6 and TRBJ1-6 provide the parts outside the CDR3, is GAGVSQSPRYKVTKRGQDVALRCDPISGHVSLYWYRQALGQGPEFLTYFNYEAQQDKSGLPNDRFSAERPEGSISTLTIQRTEQRDSAMYRCASSLQTGGGSPLHFGNGTRLTVT.

This clone has just one count. The genes are TRBV28 and TRBJ2-7, with a tentative D call TRBD1 (5 bases). V shed 3 bases and J shed 1 base, with 16 bases lying between them. The CDR3 has 16 residues. CDR1 and CDR2 from the germline V gene are MDHEN and SYDVKM. The CDR3 protein is CASSLSRVAWSYEQYF. The CDR3 DNA reads as TGTGCCAGCAGTTTGTCCAGGGTGGCATGGTCCTACGAGCAGTACTTC. The whole variable domain, filled in from reference TRBV28 and TRBJ2-7, reads DVKVTQSSRYLVKRTGEKVFLECVQDMDHENMFWYRQDPGLGLRLIYFSYDVKMKEKGDIPEGYSVSREKKERFSLILESASTNQTSMYLCASSLSRVAWSYEQYFGPGTRLTVT.

The V call is TRBV15, the J call TRBJ1-1; D perhaps matches TRBD1 (5 bases). Trimming stripped 1 base from V and 2 bases from J, with 8 bases between. The CDR3 loop spans 14 amino acids. CDR1 and CDR2 (germline): LNHNV, YYDKDF (reference sequence). The CDR3 sequence: CATSRGTTNTEAFF. CDR3 sequence (DNA): TGTGCCACCAGCAGAGGGACAACTAACACTGAAGCTTTCTTT. Using reference TRBV15 and TRBJ1-1 for the parts outside the CDR3, the full variable domain is DAMVIQNPRYQVTQFGKPVTLSCSQTLNHNVMYWYQQKSSQAPKLLFHYYDKDFNNEADTPDNFQSRRPNTSFCFLDIRSPGLGDTAMYLCATSRGTTNTEAFFGQGTRLTVV.

The chain carries TRBV6-1 and TRBJ1-2, with D possibly matching TRBD1 (5 bases). CDR1 MNHNS and CDR2 SASEGT come from the germline V gene. The length of the CDR3 is 12 residues. V lost 3 bases and J lost 7, with 9 bases in between. This CDR3 is CASSEGGTGYTF. The CDR3 DNA is TGTGCCAGCAGTGAGGGGGGAACTGGCTACACCTTC.

This rearrangement joins TRBV11-2 to TRBJ2-5; the match to TRBD2 covers 11 bases. This CDR3 comprises 17 residues. V shed 5 bases, J shed 5 bases, and the junction held 13 bases outside the gene matches. Germline CDR1 and CDR2: SGHAT and FQNNGV. The CDR3, as DNA: TGTGCCAGCAGCCTGAATCTAGCGGGGGGAAATGTCGAGACCCAGTACTTC. This codes for CASSLNLAGGNVETQYF.

The CDR3 region is CASSPGVGGRAGGGYTF. CDR3 DNA sequence: TGTGCCAGCAGCCCGGGGGTTGGTGGCAGAGCCGGGGGGGGCTACACCTTC. The chain recombines TRBV5-4 with TRBJ1-2, with D perhaps matching TRBD1 (5 bases). CDR1 SGHNT and CDR2 YYREEE come from the germline V gene (reference sequence). CDR3 length: 17 residues. V was trimmed by 4 bases and J by 8 bases, leaving 27 bases between them.

The chain's CDR3 is CASSLAPLQGAFF. CDR3 in DNA: TGTGCCAGCAGCTTAGCCCCTTTACAGGGAGCTTTCTTT. This chain connects TRBV7-2 to TRBJ1-1, with D maybe TRBD1 (6 bases). The germline CDR1 and CDR2 sequences are SGHTA and FQGNSA. This CDR3 contains 13 residues. The V gene lost 0 bases and the J gene lost 10 bases, with 12 bases spanning the gap.

This chain connects TRBV29-1 to TRBJ1-2, with 9 bases identical to TRBD1. Germline V gives CDR1 SQVTM, CDR2 ANQGSEA. V lost 4 bases to trimming and J lost 7 bases; unmatched junction nucleotides: 4. The CDR3 contains 12 residues. The CDR3 DNA is TGCAGCGTTGGGGACAGGGATGGTGGCTACACCTTC. Translation: CSVGDRDGGYTF.

CDR3 nucleotide sequence: TGTGCCAGCAGGCGGACAGGGTTTGGGGAAAAACTGTTTTTT. As protein: CASRRTGFGEKLFF. The V gene is TRBV6-5, the J gene TRBJ1-4, with 8 bases identical to TRBD1. Germline V CDR1 and CDR2: MNHEY, SVGAGI. Losses at the gene ends were 6 bases for V and 8 bases for J; bases not matched to a gene: 8. There are 14 residues in the CDR3.

The chain uses TRBV5-1 and TRBJ1-6, with unresolved D. Trimming removed 0 bases at V and 6 bases at J, with 16 bases between. The CDR3 contains 17 residues. CDR1 is SGHRS and CDR2 is YFSETQ in the germline V gene. The CDR3, as DNA: TGCGCCAGCAGCTTGGAGAGAACTTCTACCCCTAATTCACCCCTCCACTTT. Its protein is CASSLERTSTPNSPLHF.

CDR3 residues: CASSYRTGDYEQYF. The CDR3 DNA sequence: TGTGCCAGCAGTTATAGGACAGGGGATTACGAGCAGTACTTC. The chain carries TRBV6-5 and TRBJ2-7; TRBD1 matches at 9 bases. From germline, CDR1 is MNHEY and CDR2 SVGAGI. The ends lost 3 bases at V and 4 bases at J; junction bases unmatched: 4. The CDR3 has 14 amino acids.

This sequence joins TRBV6-6 and TRBJ1-4; D remains ambiguous. In germline, CDR1 is MNHNY, CDR2 SVGAGI (reference sequence). The CDR3 covers 14 residues. The V gene lost 6 bases and the J gene lost 1 base, with 9 bases spanning the gap. This chain's CDR3 is CASRGRVTNEKLFF. Written as DNA, the CDR3 is TGTGCCAGCAGAGGGAGGGTAACTAATGAAAAACTGTTTTTT.

The rearrangement joins TRBV27 to TRBJ1-1; D uncertain. The CDR3 is 15 amino acids. CDR1 MNHEY and CDR2 SMNVEV come from the germline V gene (reference sequence). V lost 3 bases to trimming and J lost 4 bases, with 15 bases between them. The chain's CDR3 is CASSFSGGSGTEAFF. The CDR3 nucleotides read TGTGCCAGCAGTTTTTCTGGAGGGTCCGGCACTGAAGCTTTCTTT.

This rearrangement joins TRBV19 to TRBJ2-7; D is ambiguous. The CDR3 has 12 residues. V lost 4 bases and J lost 2, with 6 bases in between. CDR1 is LNHDA and CDR2 is SQIVND in the germline V gene (reference sequence). As DNA, the CDR3 is TGTGCCAGTAGTACTACAGCCTACGAGCAGTACTTC. Its translation: CASSTTAYEQYF. The variable domain in full, with the rest retrieved from reference TRBV19 and TRBJ2-7, is DGGITQSPKYLFRKEGQNVTLSCEQNLNHDAMYWYRQDPGQGLRLIYYSQIVNDFQKGDIAEGYSVSREKKESFPLTVTSAQKNPTAFYLCASSTTAYEQYFGPGTRLTVT.

This clone was seen once. The gene calls are TRBV28 and TRBJ2-7; 8 nucleotides agree with TRBD1. Germline V CDR1 and CDR2: MDHEN, SYDVKM. With V trimmed by 5 bases and J by 4 bases, 7 bases remained unmatched. CDR3 size: 14 residues. The CDR3 bases are TGTGCCAGCAGTAATAGGGGACAGGCTTACGAGCAGTACTTC. It specifies CASSNRGQAYEQYF.

V gene TRBV5-4 combines with J gene TRBJ2-3; no clear D. The V and J ends lost 3 bases and 2 bases respectively, with 7 bases between them. The CDR3 contains 13 residues. The germline gives CDR1 SGHNT, CDR2 YYREEE (reference sequence). The CDR3 spells CASSSPITDTQYF. In DNA form, the CDR3 reads TGTGCCAGCAGCTCGCCTATCACAGATACGCAGTATTTT.

The gene calls are TRBV30 and TRBJ2-3; D remains unclear. CDR1 is GTSNPN and CDR2 is SVGIG in the germline V gene (reference sequence). The CDR3 is 14 amino acids. V lost 5 bases and J 0 bases, leaving 12 bases between the germline ends. The CDR3 DNA is TGTGCCTGGCGAGAGGTCACTAGCACAGATACGCAGTATTTT. The encoded protein is CAWREVTSTDTQYF.

V usage is TRBV28 and J usage is TRBJ1-1; D might be TRBD1 (5 bases). V dropped 7 bases and J dropped 0 bases, with 12 bases sitting between them. CDR3 length: 14 residues. The V gene's germline CDR1 is MDHEN and CDR2 SYDVKM. This CDR3 reads CASIHRTLNTEAFF. CDR3 coding DNA: TGTGCCAGCATCCACAGGACCTTGAACACTGAAGCTTTCTTT.

The chain joins TRBV7-2 to TRBJ1-6; 7 bases match TRBD1. The J segment lost 8 bases and the V segment lost 6 bases, leaving 13 bases of the junction unmatched. From germline, CDR1 is SGHTA and CDR2 FQGNSA. This CDR3 comprises 16 residues. CDR3 nucleotide sequence: TGTGCCAGCAGTTTACAACAGGGGTTGAGGCATTCACCCCTCCACTTT. Protein product: CASSLQQGLRHSPLHF.